A single TCR beta chain is shown here with its context. Antigen: not known. For each subset, genomic DNA was distributed in equal portions over several immunoSEQ plates. Sequenced by immunoSEQ multiplex PCR; TCRdb stores in-frame clones only, minus some. Here the sample spans 2.3 million or so clones, 93% being singletons. Germline CDR1 is SGHRS and CDR2 is YFSETQ. The CDR3 sequence is 14 residues long. J lost 9 bases, V lost 4 bases, and 10 bases had no gene match. The sample comes from a study of shared clonotypes between healthy human individuals. About the research overall: Researchers assigned three CD4 naive, three CD4 memory, two CD8 naive and one CD8 memory plate to each donor. Study-wide findings and caveats: Naive CD4 clonotypes were shared across a few donors at roughly 5%. Sorted-subset samples were not fully sequenced, rarefaction indicated.

The V call is TRBV5-1, the J call TRBJ2-1, with TRBD1 matching 7 bases. Sequencing was carried out using naive CD4+ T cells from PBMCs. Specified subset: CD45RA+ positively selected. This clonotype originated in a man between 18 and 35 years old in good health. Some clones in this sample may be carry-over from other donors' samples. The CDR3, as DNA: TGCGCCAGCAGCGCCACTACAGGGGTGGCTGAGCAGTTCTTC. Its protein is CASSATTGVAEQFF.